This TCR beta chain is drawn from a study of memory B cells and T cells in multiple sclerosis. General observations from the study: Normalization was needed because clone-set size differences affected shared clonotype counts.

Sequencing used immunoSEQ multiplex PCR; TCRdb keeps in-frame clones, though not all of them. The data contain more than 12,000 clones, 69% of them singletons. Per germline, CDR1 MDHEN and CDR2 SYDVKM. Trimming cost V 4 bases and J 2 bases; bases outside gene matches: 6. The CDR3 length is 15 residues. A word on this clone: What it recognizes is unknown.

The sequenced material came from memory (CD45RO+) CD4+ T cells from blood. The chain combines TRBV28 with TRBJ1-2; 8 positions agree with TRBD1. The sequence was obtained from a human donor with multiple sclerosis. The DNA for the CDR3 is TGTGCCAGCAGTTCTTCATGGACAGGGAACTATGGCTACACCTTC. Translated: CASSSSWTGNYGYTF.